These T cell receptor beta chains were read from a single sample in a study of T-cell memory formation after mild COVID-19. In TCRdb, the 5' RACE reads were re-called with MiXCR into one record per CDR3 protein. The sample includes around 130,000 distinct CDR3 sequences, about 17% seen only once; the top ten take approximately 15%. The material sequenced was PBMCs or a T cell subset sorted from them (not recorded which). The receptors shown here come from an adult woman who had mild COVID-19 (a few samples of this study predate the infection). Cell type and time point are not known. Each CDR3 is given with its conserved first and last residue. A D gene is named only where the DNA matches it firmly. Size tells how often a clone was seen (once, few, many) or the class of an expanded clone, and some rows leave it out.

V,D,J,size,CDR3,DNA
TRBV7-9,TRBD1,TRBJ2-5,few,CASSRGQGETQYF,TGTGCCAGCAGTCGGGGACAGGGAGAGACCCAGTACTTC
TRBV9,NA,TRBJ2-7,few,CASSVGNGGQAYEQYF,TGTGCCAGCAGCGTAGGAAATGGCGGGCAGGCCTACGAGCAGTACTTC
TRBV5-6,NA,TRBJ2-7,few,CASNPGTSSYEQYF,TGTGCCAGCAACCCAGGGACAAGCTCCTACGAGCAGTACTTC
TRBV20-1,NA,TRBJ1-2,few,CSARDLSTAQDYGYTF,TGCAGTGCTAGAGATCTCTCGACAGCACAAGACTATGGCTACACCTTC
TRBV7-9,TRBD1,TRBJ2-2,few,CASSRRNTGAGELFF,TGTGCCAGCAGCCGTAGGAACACAGGGGCTGGGGAGCTGTTTTTT
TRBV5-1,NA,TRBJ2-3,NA,CASSSGVGRHSTDTQYF,TGCGCCAGCAGCTCCGGAGTAGGTAGACACAGCACAGATACGCAGTATTTT
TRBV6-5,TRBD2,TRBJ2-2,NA,CASSFSGAQGNTGELFF,TGTGCCAGCAGTTTCAGCGGGGCCCAGGGCAACACCGGGGAGCTGTTTTTT
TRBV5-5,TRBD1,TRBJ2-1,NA,CASTTTGDRGTRLKDNEQFF,TGTGCCAGCACCACTACCGGGGACAGGGGTACGAGGCTGAAGGACAATGAGCAGTTCTTC
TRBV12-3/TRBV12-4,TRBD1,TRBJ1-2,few,CASSFAGQGDGYTF,TGTGCCAGCAGTTTCGCGGGACAGGGAGATGGCTACACCTTC
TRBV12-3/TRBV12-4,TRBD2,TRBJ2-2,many,CASSAGLFNTGELFF,TGTGCCAGCAGCGCGGGACTATTCAACACCGGGGAGCTGTTTTTT
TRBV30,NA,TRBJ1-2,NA,CASGDGYTF,TGTGCCAGTGGGGATGGCTACACCTTC
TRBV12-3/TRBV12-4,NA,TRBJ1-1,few,CASISIPFTEAFF,TGTGCCAGCATTTCGATTCCTTTCACTGAAGCTTTCTTT
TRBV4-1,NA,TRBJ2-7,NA,CASSPQRQVAHEQYF,TGCGCCAGCAGCCCCCAGAGGCAGGTCGCACACGAGCAGTACTTC
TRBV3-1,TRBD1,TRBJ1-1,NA,CASSRQGPPEAFF,TGTGCCAGCAGCCGACAGGGGCCCCCTGAAGCTTTCTTT
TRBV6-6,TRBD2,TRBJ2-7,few,CASSYGGEGYEQYF,TGTGCCAGCAGTTACGGGGGGGAAGGCTACGAGCAGTACTTC
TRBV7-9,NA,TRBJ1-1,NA,CASSPVFLGTEAFF,TGTGCCAGCAGCCCCGTCTTTTTGGGGACTGAAGCTTTCTTT
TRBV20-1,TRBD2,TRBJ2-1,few,CSARDTASGGADWYEQFF,TGCAGTGCTAGAGATACCGCTAGCGGGGGGGCCGATTGGTATGAGCAGTTCTTC
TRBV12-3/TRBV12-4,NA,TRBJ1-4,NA,CASSKDWGTNEKLFF,TGTGCCAGCAGTAAGGATTGGGGGACTAATGAAAAACTGTTTTTT
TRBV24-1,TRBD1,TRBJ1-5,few,CATSADRGYSNQPQHF,TGTGCCACCAGTGCGGACAGGGGTTATAGCAATCAGCCCCAGCATTTT
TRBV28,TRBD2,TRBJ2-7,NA,CASSPHGLAASYEQYF,TGTGCCAGCAGTCCCCACGGACTAGCGGCTAGCTACGAGCAGTACTTC
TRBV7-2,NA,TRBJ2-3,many,CASSPQARSTDTQYF,TGTGCCAGCAGCCCGCAGGCCCGTAGCACAGATACGCAGTATTTT
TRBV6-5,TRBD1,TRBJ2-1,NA,CASGLTGTGHLPIYNEQFF,TGTGCCAGCGGCCTAACCGGGACAGGCCACCTTCCGATCTACAATGAGCAGTTCTTC
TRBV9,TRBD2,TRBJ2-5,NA,CASSLRTSGTGETQYF,TGTGCCAGCAGCCTCAGGACTAGCGGGACTGGAGAGACCCAGTACTTC
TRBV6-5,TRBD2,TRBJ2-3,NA,CASSYAGVTDTQYF,TGTGCCAGCAGTTATGCGGGGGTCACAGATACGCAGTATTTT
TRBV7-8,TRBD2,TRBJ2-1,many,CASSSREGPYNEQFF,TGTGCCAGCAGTTCTCGGGAGGGGCCCTACAATGAGCAGTTCTTC
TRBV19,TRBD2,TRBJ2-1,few,CASSRGLAGGYNEQFF,TGTGCCAGTAGTCGGGGACTAGCGGGGGGGTACAATGAGCAGTTCTTC
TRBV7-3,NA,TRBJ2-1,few,CASSLLGNNEQFF,TGTGCCAGCAGCCTCCTAGGGAACAATGAGCAGTTCTTC
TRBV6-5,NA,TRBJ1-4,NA,CASSYSGRSEKLIF,TGTGCCAGCAGTTACTCGGGGAGATCTGAAAAACTGATTTTT
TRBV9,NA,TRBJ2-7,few,CASSVATGGLYEQYF,TGTGCCAGCAGCGTAGCGACGGGGGGCCTCTACGAGCAGTACTTC